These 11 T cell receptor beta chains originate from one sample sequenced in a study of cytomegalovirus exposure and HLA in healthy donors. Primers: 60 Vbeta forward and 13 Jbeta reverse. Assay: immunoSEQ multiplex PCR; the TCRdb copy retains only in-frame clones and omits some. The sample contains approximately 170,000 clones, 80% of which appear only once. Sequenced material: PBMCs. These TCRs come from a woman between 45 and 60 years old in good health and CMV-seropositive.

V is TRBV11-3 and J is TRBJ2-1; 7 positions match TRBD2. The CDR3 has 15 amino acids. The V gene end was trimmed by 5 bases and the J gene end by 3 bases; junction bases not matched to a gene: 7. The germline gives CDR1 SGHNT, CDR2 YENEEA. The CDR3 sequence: CASSPRSGGYNEQFF. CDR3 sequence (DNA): TGTGCCAGCAGCCCCAGATCGGGGGGCTACAATGAGCAGTTCTTC.

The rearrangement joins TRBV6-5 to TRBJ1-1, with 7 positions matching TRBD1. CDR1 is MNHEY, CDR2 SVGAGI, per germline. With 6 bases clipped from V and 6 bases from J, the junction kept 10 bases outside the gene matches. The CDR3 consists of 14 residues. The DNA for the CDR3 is TGTGCCAGCAGGGAGGGTACAGGGGAGGCTGAAGCTTTCTTT. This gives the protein CASREGTGEAEAFF.

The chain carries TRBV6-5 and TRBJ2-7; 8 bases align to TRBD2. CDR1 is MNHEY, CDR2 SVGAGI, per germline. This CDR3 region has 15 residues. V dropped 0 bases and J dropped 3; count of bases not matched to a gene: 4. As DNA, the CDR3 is TGTGCCAGCAGTTACTCGGCGGGGGGATACTACGAGCAGTACTTC. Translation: CASSYSAGGYYEQYF.

Here the CDR3 reads CASSTWGGLVETQYF. The CDR3 DNA is TGTGCCAGCAGTACCTGGGGGGGCCTTGTTGAGACCCAGTACTTC. The V gene is TRBV6-5, the J gene TRBJ2-5, with D possibly TRBD2 on 7 matching bases. With 5 bases removed from V and 5 bases from J, the gap between germline ends came to 18 bases. The CDR3 is made up of 15 amino acids. The germline V gene encodes CDR1 MNHEY and CDR2 SVGAGI.

CDR3 protein: CASSLTGENTEAFF. CDR3 in DNA: TGTGCCAGCAGCTTAACAGGGGAGAACACTGAAGCTTTCTTT. The chain has TRBV5-5 and TRBJ1-1, with 7 bases fitting TRBD1. Germline values: CDR1 SGHKS, CDR2 YYEKEE (reference sequence). V was clipped by 2 bases and J by 1 base; unmatched bases: 2. The CDR3 runs 14 residues.

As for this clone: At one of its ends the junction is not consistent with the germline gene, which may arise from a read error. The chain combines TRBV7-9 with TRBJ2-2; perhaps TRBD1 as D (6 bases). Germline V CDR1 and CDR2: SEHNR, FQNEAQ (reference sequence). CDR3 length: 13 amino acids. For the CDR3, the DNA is TGTTCCAGCACAGGGATGGGCACCGGGGAGCTGTTTTTT. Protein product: CSSTGMGTGELFF.

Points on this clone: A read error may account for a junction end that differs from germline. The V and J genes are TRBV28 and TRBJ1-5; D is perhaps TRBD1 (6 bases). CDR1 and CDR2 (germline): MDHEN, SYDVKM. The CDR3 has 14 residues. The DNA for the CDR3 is TGTGTCAGCAGCAGAGGGGGGGGCGGGCAGCCCCAGCATTTT. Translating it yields CVSSRGGGGQPQHF.

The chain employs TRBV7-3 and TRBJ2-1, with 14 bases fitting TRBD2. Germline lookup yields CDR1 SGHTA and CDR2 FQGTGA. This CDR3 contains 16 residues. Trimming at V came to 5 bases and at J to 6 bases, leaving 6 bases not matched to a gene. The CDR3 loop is CASSPWTSGGPNEQFF. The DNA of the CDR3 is TGTGCCAGCAGCCCATGGACTAGCGGGGGGCCCAATGAGCAGTTCTTC.

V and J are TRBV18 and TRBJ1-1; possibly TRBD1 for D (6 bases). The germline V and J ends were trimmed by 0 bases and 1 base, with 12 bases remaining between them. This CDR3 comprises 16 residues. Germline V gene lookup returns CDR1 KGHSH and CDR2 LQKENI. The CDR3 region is CASSPPGGRGNTEAFF. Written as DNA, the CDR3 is TGTGCCAGCTCACCACCGGGGGGGCGCGGGAACACTGAAGCTTTCTTT.

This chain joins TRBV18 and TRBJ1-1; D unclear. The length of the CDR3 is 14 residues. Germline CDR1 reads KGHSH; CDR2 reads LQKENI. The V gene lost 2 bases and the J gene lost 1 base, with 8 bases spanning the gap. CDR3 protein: CASSPYAENTEAFF. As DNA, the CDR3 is TGTGCCAGCTCACCATACGCGGAGAACACTGAAGCTTTCTTT. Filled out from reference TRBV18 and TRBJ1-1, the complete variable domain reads NAGVMQNPRHLVRRRGQEARLRCSPMKGHSHVYWYRQLPEEGLKFMVYLQKENIIDESGMPKERFSAEFPKEGPSILRIQQVVRGDSAAYFCASSPYAENTEAFFGQGTRLTVV.

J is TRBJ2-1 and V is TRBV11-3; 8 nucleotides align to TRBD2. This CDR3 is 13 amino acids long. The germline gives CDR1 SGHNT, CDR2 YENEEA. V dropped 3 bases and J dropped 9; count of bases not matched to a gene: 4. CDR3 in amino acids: CASSFATSGEQFF. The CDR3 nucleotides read TGTGCCAGCAGCTTTGCTACTAGCGGTGAGCAGTTCTTC.